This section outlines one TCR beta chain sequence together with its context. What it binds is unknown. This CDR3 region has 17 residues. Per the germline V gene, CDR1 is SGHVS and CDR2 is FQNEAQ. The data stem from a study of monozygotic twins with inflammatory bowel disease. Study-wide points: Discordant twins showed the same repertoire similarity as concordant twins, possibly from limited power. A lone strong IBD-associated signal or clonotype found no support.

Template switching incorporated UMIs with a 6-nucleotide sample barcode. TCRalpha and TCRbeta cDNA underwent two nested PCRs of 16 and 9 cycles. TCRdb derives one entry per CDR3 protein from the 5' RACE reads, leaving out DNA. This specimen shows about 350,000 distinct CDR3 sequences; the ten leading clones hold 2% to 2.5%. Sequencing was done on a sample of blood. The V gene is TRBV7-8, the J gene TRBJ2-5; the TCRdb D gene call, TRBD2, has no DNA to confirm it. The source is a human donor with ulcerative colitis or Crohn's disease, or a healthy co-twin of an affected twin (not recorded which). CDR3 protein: CASSPRPGTSGQETQYF. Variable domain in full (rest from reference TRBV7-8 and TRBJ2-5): GAGVSQSPRYKVAKRGQDVALRCDPISGHVSLFWYQQALGQGPEFLTYFQNEAQLDKSGLPSDRFFAERPEGSVSTLKIQRTQQEDSAVYLCASSPRPGTSGQETQYFGPGTRLLVL.